The 30 T cell receptor beta chains reported below all come from one sample, sequenced in a study of shared clonotypes between healthy human individuals. The table came from immunoSEQ multiplex PCR; TCRdb's copy has only in-frame clones and leaves some out. This table holds 2 million to 2.5 million clones, 93% found once. Sequenced: naive CD4+ T cells from PBMCs. This sample's subset: CD45RA+ positively selected. The receptors originated from a man aged 18 to 29 in good health. Some clones in this sample may be carry-over from other donors' samples.

This chain connects TRBV6-1 to TRBJ2-2, with 9 bases aligning to TRBD1. The CDR3 is 15 residues long. Germline loops: CDR1 MNHNS, CDR2 SASEGT. V gave up 7 bases and J gave up 8 bases; unmatched junction bases: 11. CDR3 protein: CASTLRTGVLGELFF. CDR3 DNA sequence: TGTGCCAGCACCCTTCGGACAGGGGTACTAGGGGAGCTGTTTTTT.

V is TRBV7-7 and J is TRBJ2-2; weak D call: TRBD1 (6 bases). The CDR3 has 14 residues. Germline V gene lookup returns CDR1 SSHAT and CDR2 FNYEAQ (reference sequence). V was trimmed by 1 base and J by 5 bases, leaving 8 bases between them. In nucleotides, the CDR3 is TGTGCCAGCAGCTTAGTCAGGGGAACCGGGGAGCTGTTTTTT. Translation gives CASSLVRGTGELFF.

The V call is TRBV11-2, the J call TRBJ1-1, with D unclear. The germline gives CDR1 SGHAT, CDR2 FQNNGV. This CDR3 has 13 amino acids. Trimming removed 6 bases from V and 1 base from J, with 9 bases in between. CDR3 sequence: CASRFTGNTEAFF. As DNA, the CDR3 is TGTGCCAGCAGGTTTACCGGGAACACTGAAGCTTTCTTT. The whole variable domain, remainder taken from reference TRBV11-2 and TRBJ1-1, is EAGVAQSPRYKIIEKRQSVAFWCNPISGHATLYWYQQILGQGPKLLIQFQNNGVVDDSQLPKDRFSAERLKGVDSTLKIQPAKLEDSAVYLCASRFTGNTEAFFGQGTRLTVV.

The chain carries TRBV13 and TRBJ2-1, with TRBD2 matching 9 bases. The J segment lost 6 bases and the V segment lost 3 bases, leaving 12 bases of the junction unmatched. Germline loops: CDR1 PRHDT, CDR2 FYEKMQ (reference sequence). This CDR3 is built from 17 residues. The CDR3 nucleotides read TGTGCCAGCAGCTTTTTAGCGGGAGAGACCGGGTTCAATGAGCAGTTCTTC. This encodes CASSFLAGETGFNEQFF.

This chain links TRBV7-9 with TRBJ1-2; D possibly corresponds to TRBD1 (6 bases). Germline assignment: CDR1 SEHNR and CDR2 FQNEAQ (reference sequence). This CDR3 contains 13 residues. V was cut by 5 bases and J by 8 bases, with 15 bases left in between. In nucleotides, the CDR3 is TGTGCCAGCAGCCGATTCTCAGGGGAAGGCTACACCTTC. Translating gives CASSRFSGEGYTF.

The chain links TRBV19 to TRBJ1-3, with D uncertain. CDR3 length: 14 amino acids. V was trimmed by 3 bases and J by 0 bases, leaving 6 bases between them. Germline V CDR1 and CDR2: LNHDA, SQIVND (reference sequence). The CDR3 is CASSIRVSGNTIYF. DNA for the CDR3: TGTGCCAGTAGTATTCGGGTCTCTGGAAACACCATATATTTT.

V is TRBV28 and J is TRBJ2-6, with D possibly TRBD2 on 6 matching bases. Germline lookup yields CDR1 MDHEN and CDR2 SYDVKM. Trimming pared 7 bases from V and 1 base from J, leaving 17 bases between. This CDR3 is 17 amino acids long. The CDR3 bases are TGTGCCAGCACCGAAACCCCAGGGAGGTCTGGGGCCAACGTCCTGACTTTC. Its translation is CASTETPGRSGANVLTF. The full variable domain, its missing parts supplied by reference TRBV28 and TRBJ2-6, is DVKVTQSSRYLVKRTGEKVFLECVQDMDHENMFWYRQDPGLGLRLIYFSYDVKMKEKGDIPEGYSVSREKKERFSLILESASTNQTSMYLCASTETPGRSGANVLTFGAGSRLTVL.

V and J are TRBV18 and TRBJ2-7; TRBD2 agrees at 8 bases. Germline CDR1 and CDR2: KGHSH and LQKENI. The CDR3 covers 16 residues. V shed 2 bases and J 2 bases; nucleotides not matched to a gene: 8. For the CDR3, the DNA is TGTGCCAGCTCACCAAGGGTAGCGGGGTCCGCCTACGAGCAGTACTTC. Residues: CASSPRVAGSAYEQYF.

The chain joins TRBV7-3 to TRBJ2-1; 7 bases fit TRBD2. The CDR3 sequence is 15 residues long. Germline CDR1 and CDR2: SGHTA and FQGTGA. V lost 5 bases to trimming and J lost 5 bases; unmatched junction nucleotides: 9. The CDR3 region is CASSPQVSGNNEQFF. Written as DNA, the CDR3 is TGTGCCAGCAGCCCCCAGGTGAGCGGGAACAATGAGCAGTTCTTC.

The V gene is TRBV28, the J gene TRBJ2-3, with D tentatively TRBD2 (6 bases). Germline V gives CDR1 MDHEN, CDR2 SYDVKM. Trimming removed 3 bases from V and 3 bases from J, with 19 bases in between. The CDR3 sequence is 17 residues long. The CDR3 region has the DNA TGTGCCAGCAGTTTGAAGGGACTCCTTAGACGGACAGATACGCAGTATTTT. Protein product: CASSLKGLLRRTDTQYF.

The gene calls are TRBV2 and TRBJ2-1; D not certain. CDR1 and CDR2 (germline): SNHLY, FYNNEI. V lost 6 bases and J lost 1, with 19 bases in between. This CDR3 region has 17 residues. Here the CDR3 DNA reads TGTGCCAGCAGAGGTAGGCTTGGGGTCGAGTCCTACAATGAGCAGTTCTTC. It is translated as CASRGRLGVESYNEQFF. Full variable domain (outside the CDR3, taken from reference TRBV2 and TRBJ2-1): EPEVTQTPSHQVTQMGQEVILRCVPISNHLYFYWYRQILGQKVEFLVSFYNNEISEKSEIFDDQFSVERPDGSNFTLKIRSTKLEDSAMYFCASRGRLGVESYNEQFFGPGTRLTVL.

This sequence joins TRBV10-3 and TRBJ2-5, with a weak D call TRBD1 (6 bases). The V gene's germline CDR1 is ENHRY and CDR2 SYGVKD. This CDR3 comprises 11 residues. The V gene lost 10 bases and the J gene lost 2 bases, with 8 bases spanning the gap. The CDR3 region is CATGQQETQYF. In DNA form, the CDR3 reads TGTGCCACCGGACAGCAAGAGACCCAGTACTTC.

CDR3 sequence: CSVEGDRGNYGYTF. The CDR3 DNA reads as TGCAGCGTTGAAGGGGACAGGGGGAACTATGGCTACACCTTC. The gene calls are TRBV29-1 and TRBJ1-2; 11 bases line up with TRBD1. Looked up from germline, CDR1 is SQVTM and CDR2 is ANQGSEA. CDR3 length: 14 amino acids. The V segment lost 1 base and the J segment 2 bases; nucleotides outside the gene matches: 0.

CDR3 amino acids: CASSAPPQGGIQYF. In DNA, the CDR3 is TGTGCCAGCAGCGCCCCTCCACAGGGTGGGATTCAGTACTTC. The gene calls are TRBV5-8 and TRBJ2-4; a weak D match, TRBD1 (6 bases). The CDR3 sequence is 14 residues long. Germline lookup yields CDR1 SGHTS and CDR2 YDEGEE. Trimming took 4 bases from V and 10 from J, leaving 18 bases between them.

As to this clone: Other DNA sequences in the sample encode the same CDR3. The chain employs TRBV28 and TRBJ1-4; 8 nucleotides line up with TRBD1. This CDR3 spans 15 amino acids. V gave up 4 bases and J gave up 3 bases; unmatched junction bases: 4. The germline V gene encodes CDR1 MDHEN and CDR2 SYDVKM. For the CDR3, the DNA is TGTGCCAGCAGTTCACCAGGGGGCCCTAATGAAAAACTGTTTTTT. Its protein is CASSSPGGPNEKLFF.

V and J are TRBV4-1 and TRBJ2-1; weak D call: TRBD2 (6 bases). The CDR3 spans 13 residues. The V gene's germline CDR1 is MGHRA and CDR2 YSYEKL. Trimming took off 5 bases at V and 3 bases at J, with 8 bases between the two ends. In nucleotides, the CDR3 is TGCGCCAGCAGCTCCGGGGGCTACAATGAGCAGTTCTTC. It is translated as CASSSGGYNEQFF.

This clone was detected only once. The rearrangement joins TRBV5-6 to TRBJ2-1; 10 positions match TRBD2. After removal of 4 bases from V and 4 bases from J, the junction contained 8 bases not matched to a gene. Looked up from germline, CDR1 is SGHDT and CDR2 is YYEEEE. This CDR3 is 16 amino acids long. As DNA, the CDR3 is TGTGCCAGCAGCACTAGCGGGGCGGGGGAATACAATGAGCAGTTCTTC. As protein: CASSTSGAGEYNEQFF.

This clone was observed a single time. The rearrangement uses TRBV7-6 and TRBJ2-2; 9 bases fit TRBD2. The CDR3 length is 18 residues. Germline V gives CDR1 SGHVS, CDR2 FNYEAQ. J gave up 2 bases and V 1 base, and 8 bases lay outside the gene matches. The CDR3 sequence: CASSLVGLAGRNTGELFF. The DNA of the CDR3 is TGTGCCAGCAGCTTAGTCGGCCTAGCGGGAAGAAACACCGGGGAGCTGTTTTTT.

V gene TRBV6-1 combines with J gene TRBJ2-7; TRBD1 matches 7 bases. Germline V gives CDR1 MNHNS, CDR2 SASEGT. V trimming: 1 base; J trimming: 4 bases; junction bases outside the gene matches: 7. This CDR3 region has 15 residues. The CDR3 DNA reads as TGTGCCAGCAGTGAAGTCCAGGGGGTATTATACGAGCAGTACTTC. This encodes CASSEVQGVLYEQYF.

The chain carries TRBV29-1 and TRBJ2-3; the match to TRBD1 covers 10 bases. With V trimmed by 8 bases and J by 3 bases, 8 bases remained unmatched. This CDR3 region has 14 residues. CDR1 is SQVTM, CDR2 ANQGSEA, per germline. DNA of the CDR3: TGCAGCACTGACAGGGGGCTGGGAACAGATACGCAGTATTTT. This encodes CSTDRGLGTDTQYF.

This chain uses TRBV29-1 with TRBJ1-1; D uncertain. V shed 4 bases and J shed 8 bases, with 11 bases lying between them. Germline CDR1 is SQVTM and CDR2 is ANQGSEA. This CDR3 has 11 residues. DNA for the CDR3: TGCAGCGTTGGGACGGGGAGGGAAGCTTTCTTT. Translated: CSVGTGREAFF.

The sample holds a few counts of this clone. The CDR3: CATRGLAAYEQYF. CDR3 coding DNA: TGTGCCACCCGGGGACTCGCCGCCTACGAGCAGTACTTC. The V and J genes are TRBV10-3 and TRBJ2-7, with a possible D match to TRBD2 (6 bases). Trimming took 10 bases from V and 2 from J, leaving 15 bases between them. CDR3 length: 13 amino acids. The germline CDR1 and CDR2 sequences are ENHRY and SYGVKD.

CDR3 residues: CASSPRDRVYEQYF. The CDR3, as DNA: TGTGCCAGCAGTCCCCGGGACAGGGTCTACGAGCAGTACTTC. The V gene is TRBV2, the J gene TRBJ2-7; 9 bases are shared with TRBD1. Germline V gives CDR1 SNHLY, CDR2 FYNNEI. V was pared by 5 bases and J by 3 bases, with 5 bases of the junction left unmatched. The CDR3 sequence is 14 residues long. Full variable domain (missing parts from reference TRBV2 and TRBJ2-7): EPEVTQTPSHQVTQMGQEVILRCVPISNHLYFYWYRQILGQKVEFLVSFYNNEISEKSEIFDDQFSVERPDGSNFTLKIRSTKLEDSAMYFCASSPRDRVYEQYFGPGTRLTVT.

The gene calls are TRBV15 and TRBJ2-1; no clear D. The CDR3 runs 16 residues. Germline CDR1 reads LNHNV; CDR2 reads YYDKDF (reference sequence). Between the trimmed V and J ends, which lost 0 bases and 9 bases, there was a span of 18 bases. CDR3: CATSRDKRPGFGEQFF. CDR3 coding DNA: TGTGCCACCAGCAGAGATAAAAGGCCCGGGTTTGGTGAGCAGTTCTTC.

This clone was seen a single time. V is TRBV5-4 and J is TRBJ2-1; 12 positions agree with TRBD2. Germline CDR1 reads SGHNT; CDR2 reads YYREEE (reference sequence). The CDR3 has 17 amino acids. V lost 0 bases, J lost 6 bases, and 7 bases stayed unmatched. CDR3 sequence (DNA): TGTGCCAGCAGCTTGGTAGTGACTAGCGGGAGTTTCAATGAGCAGTTCTTC. Amino acid sequence: CASSLVVTSGSFNEQFF.

The V gene is TRBV30, the J gene TRBJ2-2; TRBD2 is a possible D gene (7 bases). CDR1 is GTSNPN and CDR2 is SVGIG in the germline V gene (reference sequence). V shed 2 bases and J shed 3 bases, with 10 bases lying between them. The CDR3 totals 14 residues. In DNA, the CDR3 is TGTGCCTGGAGTACAGGGAGGGACACCGGGGAGCTGTTTTTT. Encoded protein: CAWSTGRDTGELFF. The variable domain in full, completed from reference TRBV30 and TRBJ2-2, reads SQTIHQWPATLVQPVGSPLSLECTVEGTSNPNLYWYRQAAGRGLQLLFYSVGIGQISSEVPQNLSASRPQDRQFILSSKKLLLSDSGFYLCAWSTGRDTGELFFGEGSRLTVL.

The chain combines TRBV7-9 with TRBJ1-1, with TRBD1 as a possible D gene (5 bases). The V end lost 0 bases, the J end lost 4 bases, and 12 bases lay between the germline ends. Germline CDR1 is SEHNR and CDR2 is FQNEAQ (reference sequence). The CDR3 sequence is 15 residues long. The CDR3 spells CASSLALGASTEAFF. As DNA, the CDR3 is TGTGCCAGCAGCTTAGCGCTCGGGGCGAGCACTGAAGCTTTCTTT. Filled out from reference TRBV7-9 and TRBJ1-1, the complete variable domain reads DTGVSQNPRHKITKRGQNVTFRCDPISEHNRLYWYRQTLGQGPEFLTYFQNEAQLEKSRLLSDRFSAERPKGSFSTLEIQRTEQGDSAMYLCASSLALGASTEAFFGQGTRLTVV.

V usage is TRBV10-3 and J usage is TRBJ1-3; no clear D gene. Germline-derived CDR1 and CDR2 are ENHRY and SYGVKD. The CDR3 loop spans 18 amino acids. V gave up 6 bases and J gave up 0 bases, with 21 bases separating them. The CDR3 DNA follows: TGTGCCATCAGAGAAAACCCTGCCAGCCCTAGCTCTGGAAACACCATATATTTT. It encodes CAIRENPASPSSGNTIYF.

This clone was picked up one time. This chain links TRBV27 with TRBJ2-7, with D hard to call. Trimming removed 3 bases at V and 1 base at J, with 7 bases between. The CDR3 consists of 13 residues. Germline V gene sequence: CDR1 MNHEY, CDR2 SMNVEV (reference sequence). The CDR3 here is CASSFTRSYEQYF. CDR3 bases: TGTGCCAGCAGTTTTACGAGGTCCTACGAGCAGTACTTC.

The rearrangement joins TRBV2 to TRBJ1-2, with D perhaps TRBD1 (6 bases). The CDR3 has 14 amino acids. V was cut by 3 bases and J by 8 bases, with 16 bases left in between. Germline V CDR1 and CDR2: SNHLY, FYNNEI. Here the CDR3 DNA reads TGTGCCAGCAGTGAGTACAGGGAAATAGGCGGCTACACCTTC. Protein product: CASSEYREIGGYTF. Using reference TRBV2 and TRBJ1-2 for the parts outside the CDR3, the full variable domain is EPEVTQTPSHQVTQMGQEVILRCVPISNHLYFYWYRQILGQKVEFLVSFYNNEISEKSEIFDDQFSVERPDGSNFTLKIRSTKLEDSAMYFCASSEYREIGGYTFGSGTRLTVV.